This T cell receptor beta chain emerged from a study of shared clonotypes between healthy human individuals. V dropped 1 base and J dropped 1; count of bases not matched to a gene: 6. This CDR3 spans 16 amino acids. Germline V gene sequence: CDR1 SGHVS, CDR2 FQNEAQ. The method was immunoSEQ multiplex PCR; TCRdb's version includes in-frame clones alone and lacks a portion of them. Of fewer than 1.6 million clones in the sample, approximately 98.5% were seen once. The sample holds one count of this clone. Sequenced input: naive CD4+ T cells sorted from blood. The subset was: CD45RA+ positively selected. The chain couples TRBV7-8 to TRBJ2-5; 7 bases are a match to TRBD2. The sequence came from a man younger than 40 in good health. The CDR3 spells CASSLGVSGLQETQYF. For the CDR3, the DNA is TGTGCCAGCAGCTTAGGGGTTAGCGGGCTCCAAGAGACCCAGTACTTC.